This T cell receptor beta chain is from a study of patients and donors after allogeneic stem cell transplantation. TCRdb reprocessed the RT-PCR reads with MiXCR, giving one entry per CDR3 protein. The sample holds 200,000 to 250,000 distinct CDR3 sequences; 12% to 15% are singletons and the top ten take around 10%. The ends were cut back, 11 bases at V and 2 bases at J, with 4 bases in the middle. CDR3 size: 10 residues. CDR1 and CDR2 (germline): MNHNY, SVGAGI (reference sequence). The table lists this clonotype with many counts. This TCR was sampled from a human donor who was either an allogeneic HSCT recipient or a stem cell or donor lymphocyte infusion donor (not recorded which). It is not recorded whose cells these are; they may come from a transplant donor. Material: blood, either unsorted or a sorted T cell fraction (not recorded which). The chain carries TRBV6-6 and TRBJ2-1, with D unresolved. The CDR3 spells CASAYNEQFF. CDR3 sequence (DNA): TGTGCCTCCGCCTACAATGAGCAGTTCTTC.